The 27 T cell receptor beta chains in this list originate from one sample, sequenced in a study of blood T cells in healthy people across ages. Primers used in a second PCR of roughly 6 to 12 cycles were a sample-barcoded 5' primer and a J-beta primer mix. One entry per CDR3 protein results from TCRdb running MiXCR on the 5' RACE reads. The table lists more than 700,000 distinct CDR3 sequences, more than 35% of them singletons. Sequencing was done on a sample of blood. The receptor source for this set is a man aged 80 or over in good health.

Regarding this clonotype: A read error may be the cause here, since a much bigger clone is one base away. Written as DNA, the CDR3 is TGTACCAGCAGCTCCCGGGGGAACACTGAAGCTTTCTTT. Translated: CTSSSRGNTEAFF. V usage is TRBV7-3 and J usage is TRBJ1-1, with D unclear. Germline loops: CDR1 SGHTA, CDR2 FQGTGA. The CDR3 is made up of 13 amino acids.

The chain is built from TRBV7-2 and TRBJ2-1, with 9 positions matching TRBD1. The DNA end is a closer match to TRBJ2-7, so the J assignment may be wrong. This CDR3 region has 16 residues. Germline values: CDR1 SGHTA, CDR2 FQGNSA. CDR3 sequence: CASRRTGGNSYSEQYF. The CDR3 nucleotides read TGTGCCAGCAGACGTACAGGGGGCAACTCCTACAGTGAGCAGTACTTC.

The sample holds many counts of this clonotype. The chain employs TRBV29-1 and TRBJ1-1; the D is unclear. V was pared by 3 bases and J by 2 bases, with 7 bases between. This CDR3 contains 12 residues. Germline values: CDR1 SQVTM, CDR2 ANQGSEA. CDR3 sequence reads: CSVEPRNTEAFF. CDR3 nucleotides: TGCAGCGTTGAGCCCCGTAACACTGAAGCTTTCTTT.

With regard to this clonotype: At one end the junction does not follow the germline gene, possibly because of a read error. The rearrangement uses TRBV12-3 or TRBV12-4 and TRBJ1-5, with 7 bases that match TRBD1. This CDR3 is built from 15 residues. The CDR3 here is CDSSPTVGQLKPQHF. CDR3 bases: TGTGACAGCAGCCCGACAGTGGGACAGTTAAAGCCCCAGCATTTT.

This chain connects TRBV3-1 to TRBJ1-1, with D tentatively TRBD1 (6 bases). Germline V gene data show CDR1 as LGHDT and CDR2 as YNNKEL (reference sequence). Trimming removed 5 bases at V and 5 bases at J, with 12 bases between. This CDR3 region has 13 residues. CDR3 sequence (DNA): TGTGCCAGCAGCAGTTCCAGGGGTACTGAAGCTTTCTTT. Amino acids: CASSSSRGTEAFF. Based on the CDR3 plus reference TRBV3-1 and TRBJ1-1, the full variable domain is DTAVSQTPKYLVTQMGNDKSIKCEQNLGHDTMYWYKQDSKKFLKIMFSYNNKELIINETVPNRFSPKSPDKAHLNLHINSLELGDSAVYFCASSSSRGTEAFFGQGTRLTVV.

The chain carries TRBV3-1 and TRBJ2-1; D is possibly TRBD1 (6 bases). Trimming removed 0 bases from V and 5 bases from J, with 26 bases in between. This CDR3 region has 20 residues. Germline assignment: CDR1 LGHDT and CDR2 YNNKEL (reference sequence). CDR3 amino acids: CASSQDYFRTENYPHNEQFF. In nucleotides, the CDR3 is TGTGCCAGCAGCCAAGATTATTTTAGGACAGAGAACTACCCCCACAATGAGCAGTTCTTC.

The chain couples TRBV6-1 to TRBJ2-7; the match to TRBD1 covers 10 bases. With 5 bases clipped from V and 4 bases from J, the junction kept 11 bases outside the gene matches. Germline CDR1 and CDR2: MNHNS and SASEGT. The CDR3 runs to 16 residues. CDR3 sequence reads: CASSHRDGQGDYEQYF. In DNA, the CDR3 is TGTGCCAGCAGTCACCGCGACGGACAGGGGGATTACGAGCAGTACTTC.

This chain joins TRBV5-5 and TRBJ2-7; D gene unclear. The germline gives CDR1 SGHKS, CDR2 YYEKEE (reference sequence). The length of the CDR3 is 15 residues. The V gene lost 2 bases and the J gene lost 2 bases, with 14 bases spanning the gap. DNA of the CDR3: TGTGCCAGCAGCTTAAAGAGGACCGCTACCTACGAGCAGTACTTC. Amino acid sequence: CASSLKRTATYEQYF.

This clonotype was detected ten times or more. V usage is TRBV7-2 and J usage is TRBJ2-7; 9 positions agree with TRBD2. The CDR3 covers 14 residues. Germline loops: CDR1 SGHTA, CDR2 FQGNSA. V was clipped by 1 base and J by 5 bases; unmatched bases: 3. The CDR3 DNA reads as TGTGCCAGCAGCTTAGGCGGGAGGGAGGACGAGCAGTACTTC. It specifies CASSLGGREDEQYF.

The chain couples TRBV4-1 to TRBJ2-5; no definite D call. With the DNA end fitting TRBJ2-4 better, the J assignment may be wrong. Looked up from germline, CDR1 is MGHRA and CDR2 is YSYEKL. The CDR3 has 13 amino acids. The CDR3, as DNA: TGCGCCAGCAGCCAAGAAGGCCCCTACATTCAGTACTTC. The encoded protein is CASSQEGPYIQYF.

CDR3 sequence: CASSLGFSGGYTF. The DNA of the CDR3 is TGTGCCAGCAGTTTAGGGTTCAGCGGTGGCTACACCTTC. The gene calls are TRBV12-3 or TRBV12-4 and TRBJ1-2; unclear D gene. Trimming took 1 base from V and 7 from J, leaving 10 bases between them. This CDR3 comprises 13 residues.

The chain is built from TRBV7-2 and TRBJ1-5; D remains unclear. Germline lookup yields CDR1 SGHTA and CDR2 FQGNSA. This CDR3 contains 16 residues. Trimming cost V 5 bases and J 5 bases, with 19 bases left between them. The CDR3 sequence is CASSPEATRHYQPQHF. The CDR3 nucleotides are TGTGCCAGCAGCCCAGAGGCAACGAGGCACTATCAGCCCCAGCATTTT.

The sample holds a few counts of this clonotype. V gene TRBV20-1 combines with J gene TRBJ2-3, with a possible D match to TRBD2 (5 bases). The CDR3 covers 12 residues. Per germline, CDR1 DFQATT and CDR2 SNEGSKA (reference sequence). Trimming left V 6 bases short and J 4 bases short, with 11 bases between. The CDR3, as DNA: TGCAGTGCGACACCACTAGCAGATACGCAGTATTTT. Protein: CSATPLADTQYF.

The CDR3 region has the DNA TGTGCCACCACGCTTAACCAGGCTAACACAGATACGCAGTATTTT. Translating it yields CATTLNQANTDTQYF. The V call is TRBV6-6, the J call TRBJ2-3; D gene unclear. Trimming removed 10 bases from V and 2 bases from J, with 19 bases in between. This CDR3 is built from 15 residues. Germline values: CDR1 MNHNY, CDR2 SVGAGI (reference sequence).

This clonotype was picked up a small number of times. This chain links TRBV6-1 with TRBJ2-1, with 7 bases aligning to TRBD1. This CDR3 comprises 14 residues. V gave up 7 bases and J gave up 2 bases; unmatched junction bases: 5. Germline V CDR1 and CDR2: MNHNS, SASEGT. CDR3 region: CASMGQGAYNEQFF. The DNA of the CDR3 is TGTGCCAGCATGGGGCAGGGGGCCTACAATGAGCAGTTCTTC.

This clonotype was counted at least ten times. The chain couples TRBV9 to TRBJ2-3; the D gene could be TRBD1 or TRBD2 (5 bases each). The germline gives CDR1 SGDLS, CDR2 YYNGEE. V shed 4 bases and J shed 6 bases, with 15 bases lying between them. This CDR3 has 14 residues. The CDR3 region has the DNA TGTGCCAGCAGCACCCGGGGACCGCGGGATACGCAGTATTTT. As protein: CASSTRGPRDTQYF.

The chain couples TRBV7-6 to TRBJ2-1; TRBD2 aligns across 11 bases. Looked up from germline, CDR1 is SGHVS and CDR2 is FNYEAQ. V shed 5 bases, J shed 7 bases, and the junction held 10 bases outside the gene matches. This CDR3 contains 16 residues. As DNA, the CDR3 is TGTGCCAGCAGCCACCCTCCGGGACTAGCGGTGAATGAGCAGTTCTTC. Translating it yields CASSHPPGLAVNEQFF. Supplemented by reference TRBV7-6 and TRBJ2-1, the full variable domain reads GAGVSQSPRYKVTKRGQDVALRCDPISGHVSLYWYRQALGQGPEFLTYFNYEAQQDKSGLPNDRFSAERPEGSISTLTIQRTEQRDSAMYRCASSHPPGLAVNEQFFGPGTRLTVL.

This clonotype came up a few times. The rearrangement uses TRBV2 and TRBJ2-7, with 10 bases identical to TRBD1. Germline CDR1 reads SNHLY; CDR2 reads FYNNEI. V shed 6 bases and J 0 bases; nucleotides not matched to a gene: 14. The CDR3 runs to 18 residues. The CDR3 loop reads CASRMPGQGPKISYEQYF. For the CDR3, the DNA is TGTGCCAGCAGGATGCCGGGACAGGGGCCTAAGATCTCCTACGAGCAGTACTTC. Based on the CDR3 plus reference TRBV2 and TRBJ2-7, the full variable domain is EPEVTQTPSHQVTQMGQEVILRCVPISNHLYFYWYRQILGQKVEFLVSFYNNEISEKSEIFDDQFSVERPDGSNFTLKIRSTKLEDSAMYFCASRMPGQGPKISYEQYFGPGTRLTVT.

Turning to this clonotype: One junction end does not reproduce the germline sequence, and a read error may be involved. J is TRBJ2-5 and V is TRBV7-7; TRBD2 matches 7 bases. Germline CDR1 is SSHAT and CDR2 is FNYEAQ (reference sequence). CDR3 size: 14 residues. The CDR3 nucleotides read TGTGCTAGCAGCCAGACTAGCTTCCAAGAGACCCAGTACTTC. Translating gives CASSQTSFQETQYF. Looking up the rest from reference TRBV7-7 and TRBJ2-5 gives the full variable domain: GAGVSQSPRYKVTKRGQDVTLRCDPISSHATLYWYQQALGQGPEFLTYFNYEAQPDKSGLPSDRFSAERPEGSISTLTIQRTEQRDSAMYRCASSQTSFQETQYFGPGTRLLVL.

This chain joins TRBV5-1 and TRBJ1-3, with D unresolved. The CDR3 covers 15 residues. The V gene's germline CDR1 is SGHRS and CDR2 YFSETQ. Between the trimmed V and J ends, which lost 4 bases and 1 base, there was a span of 12 bases. CDR3 amino acids: CASSLNEISGNTIYF. CDR3 coding DNA: TGCGCCAGCAGCCTAAACGAGATTTCTGGAAACACCATATATTTT.

The gene calls are TRBV29-1 and TRBJ1-2; a weak D match, TRBD1 (5 bases). The CDR3 consists of 12 residues. Germline CDR1 is SQVTM and CDR2 is ANQGSEA. V lost 4 bases to trimming and J lost 4 bases, with 10 bases between them. Here the CDR3 reads CSVGPGSYGYTF. CDR3 bases: TGCAGCGTTGGTCCAGGGAGCTATGGCTACACCTTC.

The chain carries TRBV9 and TRBJ2-7; tentative D call: TRBD1 (6 bases). Germline V gene sequence: CDR1 SGDLS, CDR2 YYNGEE. V shed 4 bases and J shed 5 bases, with 25 bases lying between them. The CDR3 runs to 17 residues. Here the CDR3 DNA reads TGTGCCAGCAGCCTCTGGGTCGGGGCAGGGGTCAACGACGAGCAGTACTTC. It translates to CASSLWVGAGVNDEQYF.

This clonotype has a handful of counts. The chain recombines TRBV5-8 with TRBJ2-7, with D maybe TRBD2 (5 bases). The CDR3 contains 15 residues. With 4 bases removed from V and 0 bases from J, the gap between germline ends came to 14 bases. CDR1 and CDR2 (germline): SGHTS, YDEGEE. The chain's CDR3 is CASSPRVRNSYEQYF. DNA of the CDR3: TGTGCCAGCAGCCCGAGGGTACGTAACTCCTACGAGCAGTACTTC.

This clonotype was seen more than once but under ten times. The rearrangement uses TRBV5-1 and TRBJ1-1; 8 positions match TRBD1. The V gene end was trimmed by 0 bases and the J gene end by 3 bases; junction bases not matched to a gene: 1. The CDR3 length is 14 residues. Germline CDR1 SGHRS, CDR2 YFSETQ. For the CDR3, the DNA is TGCGCCAGCAGCTTGGCGGACAGGGACACTGAAGCTTTCTTT. It translates to CASSLADRDTEAFF.

This clonotype was seen a handful of times. This sequence joins TRBV5-1 and TRBJ1-2; D unresolved. V lost 0 bases to trimming and J lost 4 bases, with 10 bases between them. The CDR3 runs to 14 residues. CDR1 is SGHRS and CDR2 is YFSETQ in the germline V gene. CDR3 loop: CASSLGRPIYGYTF. The CDR3 DNA follows: TGCGCCAGCAGCTTGGGCCGTCCAATCTATGGCTACACCTTC.

The chain combines TRBV7-2 with TRBJ2-2, with 14 bases identical to TRBD2. The CDR3 is 17 residues long. The V gene end was trimmed by 6 bases and the J gene end by 0 bases; junction bases not matched to a gene: 3. Germline assignment: CDR1 SGHTA and CDR2 FQGNSA. CDR3 coding DNA: TGTGCCAGCAGGGGGACTAGCGGGAGAGCGAACACCGGGGAGCTGTTTTTT. As protein: CASRGTSGRANTGELFF. Based on the CDR3 plus reference TRBV7-2 and TRBJ2-2, the full variable domain is GAGVSQSPSNKVTEKGKDVELRCDPISGHTALYWYRQSLGQGLEFLIYFQGNSAPDKSGLPSDRFSAERTGGSVSTLTIQRTQQEDSAVYLCASRGTSGRANTGELFFGEGSRLTVL.

The J gene is TRBJ2-5, the V gene TRBV29-1; D remains unclear. This CDR3 spans 14 amino acids. Germline V gene sequence: CDR1 SQVTM, CDR2 ANQGSEA. Trimming stripped 4 bases from V and 1 base from J, with 13 bases between. The CDR3 region is CSVGTPSSQETQYF. In DNA form, the CDR3 reads TGCAGCGTTGGCACCCCCAGCAGCCAAGAGACCCAGTACTTC. Complete variable domain (other parts from reference TRBV29-1 and TRBJ2-5): SAVISQKPSRDICQRGTSLTIQCQVDSQVTMMFWYRQQPGQSLTLIATANQGSEATYESGFVIDKFPISRPNLTFSTLTVSNMSPEDSSIYLCSVGTPSSQETQYFGPGTRLLVL.